This T cell receptor (beta chain) was recovered during a study of T cells expressing NK-cell markers. Overall study context: The eight sequenced donors comprised seven who were HCMV-seropositive and one who was seronegative.

Concerning this clonotype: What it recognizes is unknown.

Looked up from germline, CDR1 is SGHTA and CDR2 is FQGNSA. The CDR3 consists of 12 residues. What made the TCR beta cDNA was 5'RACE template switching with UMIs. TCRdb re-called the 5' RACE reads and catalogs CDR3 proteins one per entry, DNA excluded. The specimen's table records 200,000 to 300,000 distinct CDR3 sequences. Points from the study as a whole: Questions lingered over whether expanded NKG2C+ T cell clones were HCMV-specific. NKG2C+ dominant clonotype frequencies in five to seven donors were about 1.0-7.5% of CD8+ T cells.

The sample taken for sequencing was blood T cells: a sorted CD56 or NKG2C T cell subset, CD4+ or CD8+ T cells, or bulk PBMC T cells (not recorded which). The clonotype comes from a young man in good health. The chain is built from TRBV7-2 and TRBJ1-2. The chain's CDR3 is CASSLVPTGYTF.